This TCR beta chain was found in a study of beta chain features in type 1 diabetes. The wider study: Patients were similar to healthy donors in age and gender (as well as in cell yields).

Each of the CD4+ naive, central memory, regulatory and stem cell-like memory populations was sorted via CD45RO/CCR7/CD25/CD127/CD95/CD27. Sorted cells reached over 95% purity in every population. The study reverse transcribed the entire isolated RNA, so it sequenced expressed TCRB transcripts. Here immunoSEQ multiplex PCR was the method, and the copy in TCRdb shows in-frame clones only, minus some. Of about 620,000 clones in the sample, less than 20% were seen once. J gave up 7 bases and V 3 bases, and 10 bases lay outside the gene matches. The CDR3 loop spans 16 amino acids. Germline-derived CDR1 and CDR2 are LGHNA and YSLEER.

Sample: naive CD4+ T cells from blood. The clonotype comes from a young man in good health. The chain links TRBV4-3 to TRBJ2-7; 12 nucleotides line up with TRBD1. For the CDR3, the DNA is TGCGCCAGCAGCCACACCCCGGGACAGGGGGCTGGGGAGCAGTACTTC. As protein: CASSHTPGQGAGEQYF.